This T cell receptor beta chain derives from a study of blood T cell repertoires in COVID-19. This clone was detected only a few times. This table comes from immunoSEQ multiplex PCR, and its TCRdb copy is limited to in-frame clones, with some not included. The sample consists of approximately 74,000 clones, 88% of them appearing once. Germline V gene lookup returns CDR1 SGHTA and CDR2 FQGTGA. The CDR3 extends over 13 amino acids. Deletions cut 2 bases from V and 5 bases from J, with 7 bases between. This chain uses TRBV7-3 with TRBJ2-1, with D maybe TRBD2 (5 bases). The sample was peripheral blood. The origin of this receptor is an older woman with acute or convalescent COVID-19. Written as DNA, the CDR3 is TGTGCCAGCAGCTTAGGACTTAACAATGAGCAGTTCTTC. Translated: CASSLGLNNEQFF.